This T cell receptor (beta chain) was sequenced in a study of CD8+ T cells in alopecia areata. This clone was detected only a few times. The CDR3 has 15 amino acids. Germline V gene lookup returns CDR1 SNHLY and CDR2 FYNNEI. The V and J ends lost 0 bases and 9 bases respectively, with 18 bases between them. cDNA prepared by RNA extraction and subsequent reverse transcription served as the template for sequencing. Produced via immunoSEQ multiplex PCR; TCRdb's table is partial and in-frame only. Of about 110,000 clones listed, 55% to 75% are singletons. The rearrangement links TRBV2 to TRBJ2-7; a possible D gene is TRBD1 (5 bases). The origin of this receptor is a human donor in good health. Sequencing was performed on CD8+ T cells sorted from blood. In DNA form, the CDR3 reads TGTGCCAGCAGTGAAGCGCAATTACAGGCGTATGGGCAGTACTTC. This sequence encodes CASSEAQLQAYGQYF.